This record looks at one T cell receptor beta chain sequence and its context. Its antigen is currently unknown. These data originate in a study of identifying expanded T cells in peripheral blood. General study results and limits: Technical replicates showed 0.9 to 1.5 changed clones; roughly two weeks roughly 18; four weeks 19.

Germline CDR1 and CDR2: SGHNT and YYREEE (reference sequence). Trimming pared 4 bases from V and 4 bases from J, leaving 18 bases between. The CDR3 sequence is 17 residues long. Sequenced by immunoSEQ multiplex PCR; TCRdb stores in-frame clones only, minus some. Among over 85,000 clones, approximately 90% were seen once, and the ten largest hold around 14%. No infections or other immune events were documented during collection. V usage is TRBV5-4 and J usage is TRBJ2-6; tentative D call: TRBD1 (7 bases). The source is a person aged 18 to 70 in good health. The sample taken for sequencing was blood. The DNA of the CDR3 is TGTGCCAGCAGCCTGATGGAGGGGGCGAGGGGGGCCAACGTCCTGACTTTC. Translation gives CASSLMEGARGANVLTF.